Below are 8 T cell receptor beta chains sequenced from a single sample in a study of monozygotic twins with inflammatory bowel disease. TCRdb reprocessed the 5' RACE reads and keeps a single row for each CDR3 protein, giving no DNA. This sample's table has around 380,000 distinct CDR3 sequences. The sequencing sample was made of blood. These receptors were obtained from a human donor with ulcerative colitis or Crohn's disease, or a healthy co-twin of an affected twin (not recorded which).

The V gene is TRBV3-1, the J gene TRBJ1-2; the TCRdb call, TRBD1, lacks DNA for checking. The CDR3 is made up of 13 amino acids. The germline gives CDR1 LGHDT, CDR2 YNNKEL (reference sequence). The CDR3 sequence is CATRTGGDGGYTF.

The chain uses TRBV20-1 and TRBJ2-1; TCRdb indicates TRBD1, and absent DNA this call remains unverified. The germline gives CDR1 DFQATT, CDR2 SNEGSKA (reference sequence). This CDR3 is 13 amino acids long. The CDR3 sequence is CSAPGEAYNEQFF.

The genes are TRBV5-1 and TRBJ2-1. Per germline, CDR1 SGHRS and CDR2 YFSETQ. The CDR3 totals 12 residues. The chain's CDR3 is CASSLGEDEQFF.

Here the CDR3 reads CAISGGALIRTDTQYF. The rearrangement links TRBV10-3 to TRBJ2-3; TCRdb selects TRBD1, and the lack of DNA leaves this call unchecked. Germline V gives CDR1 ENHRY, CDR2 SYGVKD. The CDR3 covers 16 residues.

The chain links TRBV12-3 or TRBV12-4 to TRBJ1-1; there is no DNA to check the TCRdb D call of TRBD1. This CDR3 has 13 residues. This CDR3 reads CASSSRTGPYAFF.

The chain combines TRBV5-1 with TRBJ2-2; the D call of TRBD1 rests on TCRdb alone, since no DNA is present to check it. Germline CDR1 and CDR2: SGHRS and YFSETQ. This CDR3 comprises 16 residues. Here the CDR3 reads CASSLAGTGRTGELFF.

This rearrangement joins TRBV5-6 to TRBJ2-1. The germline V gene has CDR1 SGHDT and CDR2 YYEEEE. This CDR3 comprises 11 residues. CDR3 region: CASSRRNEQFF. Full variable domain (missing parts from reference TRBV5-6 and TRBJ2-1): DAGVTQSPTHLIKTRGQQVTLRCSPKSGHDTVSWYQQALGQGPQFIFQYYEEEERQRGNFPDRFSGHQFPNYSSELNVNALLLGDSALYLCASSRRNEQFFGPGTRLTVL.

The V call is TRBV5-1, the J call TRBJ2-1; TCRdb picks TRBD2, but there is no DNA to check that call. The CDR3 sequence is 17 residues long. Germline V gene data show CDR1 as SGHRS and CDR2 as YFSETQ. CDR3 protein: CASSLAVTSGGKLEQFF. The full variable domain, rest sourced from reference TRBV5-1 and TRBJ2-1, is KAGVTQTPRYLIKTRGQQVTLSCSPISGHRSVSWYQQTPGQGLQFLFEYFSETQRNKGNFPGRFSGRQFSNSRSEMNVSTLELGDSALYLCASSLAVTSGGKLEQFFGPGTRLTVL.